Sequencing of this T cell receptor beta chain was carried out in a study of cytomegalovirus exposure and HLA in healthy donors (dated by TCRdb to the late 2010s). Regarding the research as a whole: According to an earlier analysis of several hundred of the donors, about 190 million T cells yielded 95 million to 140 million unique TCR beta sequences and more than 250 Gb of sequence data. An early release that covered 500 to 800 HLA-typed donors contained about 300 gigabases of sequencing data and 65 million to 100 million unique TCR sequences. Among the roughly 380 genotyped donors, about 83% belonged to the genetic ancestry cluster associated with self-reported Caucasian donors. The study was designed to test whether signatures of past pathogen exposure could be identified by cataloging public T cell receptors. The study used immunosequencing to profile the T cell repertoires of 666 subjects and linked those repertoires to cytomegalovirus serostatus. Along with the roughly 700-subject first cohort, a separate validation cohort of some 130 different subjects was used. To predict cytomegalovirus infection status, the study brought together high-throughput TCR immunosequencing, statistical association of individual TCRs with disease status, and machine learning. A later analysis re-examined previously published TCR beta repertoires from just over 650 donors and added high-resolution HLA genotyping to investigate patterns of TCR occurrence. In the later analysis, no new phenotypic data were used to find candidate immune exposures; instead, reliance was placed on TCR beta sequences and their occurrence across donors. An earlier analysis of several hundred of the donors applied high-throughput TCR beta sequencing to assess whether each TCR beta V gene segment acted as functional or pseudogenic. Donor age, sex, ethnicity and CMV serostatus were collected together with the repertoire data. Genome-wide SNP genotypes for about 60% of the roughly 670 donors were used in a later genetic analysis, which treated that subset as a discovery cohort. All discovery cohort repertoires had been generated using a single sequencing platform. Both class I and class II loci were covered by HLA typing, at four-digit resolution. The number of donors typed differed by locus, with 629-630 for A, B, C, DRB1 and DQB1, around 500 for DQA1, 600 to 610 for DPA1, and some 440 for DPB1. Four or five DR-DQ haplotypes were handled as single units for association and clustering because linkage in the cohort was strong. On average, roughly 240,000 unique TCR beta nucleotide sequences were sequenced per donor among about 400 genotyped donors of the cohort, with around 19% of those sequences being non-productive.

The cohort comprised some 730 healthy bone marrow donors. Cohort members were all nominally healthy when sampled, although unrecorded immune exposures were likely present. The donor tested CMV seronegative and was one of the 352 seronegative cohort members. Each donor provided a peripheral blood sample, and peripheral blood mononuclear cells were used for TCR beta sequencing. The Qiagen DNeasy Blood Extraction Kit was used to extract genomic DNA from the blood cell samples. General study outcomes and caveats: Most TCR sequences were seen in very few donors, while some public TCRs were found in many individuals. An earlier analysis of around 600 of the donors showed that most TCR beta V segments appeared in productive rearrangements either about 87% or about 30% of the time, which broadly matched IMGT annotations. Because some donors lacked HLA typing at each locus, the association tests relied only on the typed subset. In vitro tests confirmed that a few of the cytomegalovirus-associated TCR beta chains recognize cytomegalovirus antigens. A group of highly shared sequence variants was considered likely to be a technical artifact of the sequencing pipeline. Linkage disequilibrium might explain the correlated functional status among segregating V segments, but an unknown experimental factor could not be ruled out. Immune exposure information for the cohort was limited to CMV serostatus. The earlier analysis of a few hundred of the donors excluded approximately 15 rarely observed V segments, including chromosome 9 orphons, because counts were too low. A further reported finding was that TCR beta sequences accurately predicted the HLA-A and HLA-B alleles for most subjects in the first cohort. Roughly uniform sequencing depth across donors was assumed in presence/absence analyses, although this assumption may not hold. V-gene and J-gene trimming of TCR beta chains was associated with a missense DCLRE1C variant in a later genetic analysis, and the association was replicated in an independent cohort. The 87-base-pair reads could not distinguish some IMGT-functional V segments, including TRBV6-2 and TRBV6-3, so those segments were excluded. Compared with the roughly 720-donor mean, donors in an Asian-associated ancestry cluster had fewer N-insertions in productive TCRs, according to a later genetic analysis. The cohort was sequenced for TCR beta chains only, and without alpha or paired-chain data the features that could be detected were limited. Cytomegalovirus status was reported to be diagnosed by the classifier with high specificity and sensitivity in both the original and validation cohorts. According to a later analysis, TCR association rates differed among HLA loci, with DRB1 alleles showing the most associated TCRs and HLA-C alleles showing the fewest. When HLA alleles, especially DR and DQ, strongly co-occurred, TCR associations were difficult to assign to individual alleles. A later analysis found that HLA-associated TCR beta chains were more clonally expanded and had lower generation probabilities than equally common non-associated chains. A later analysis associated 16,951 TCR beta sequences with specific HLA alleles at a false discovery rate of 0.05. According to a later analysis, most CMV-associated TCR beta chains appeared to be HLA-restricted, and the HLA associations seemed to be driven largely by CMV exposure. Several of the top co-occurrence clusters appeared to be linked to parvovirus B19, influenza, CMV and Epstein-Barr virus, according to a later analysis. It was suggested by the authors that the approach could potentially be generalized to other disease states and immunological phenotypes. The study gave a list of some 150 TCR beta chains associated with cytomegalovirus.

As concerns this clone: This receptor's antigen is unknown. No base quality information exists; no much larger clone differs at one position.

V and J lose 1 base and 0 bases, and a span of 19 bases separates them. The germline V gene sets CDR1 to SGHTA and CDR2 to FQGTGA. Including cysteine and phenylalanine, the CDR3 has 19 amino acids. Here the CDR3 DNA is all that survives: 57 bases in frame from base 1. The method was the immunoSEQ multiplex PCR assay. For the multiplex PCR, a mixture combining 60 forward primers for TCR Vbeta segments and 13 reverse primers for TCR Jbeta segments was used. Amplification of the CDR3 region of rearranged TCR beta genes was performed with a multiplex PCR assay on genomic DNA. The Illumina HiSeq System was used to sequence the amplified TCR beta libraries as 87-base-pair reads. The original pipeline was this. A later analysis counted tens of millions of unique TCR beta chains across the approximately 700 repertoires, and some 12 million of these chains were shared by at least two donors. A nearest-neighbor algorithm error-corrected the raw reads and collapsed the reads into unique sequences, merging closely related sequences to remove PCR and sequencing errors. CDR3 sequences were aligned to IMGT reference sequences to assign V, D and J gene segments. For a sequence to be retained, a match of at least six nucleotides was required to both a V gene segment and a J gene segment. A rearrangement counted as productive if the CDR3 had no stop codons and remained in frame with V and J, and every other rearrangement counted as non-productive. Following IMGT convention, CDR3 was defined as the stretch from the second conserved V-encoded cysteine to the conserved J-encoded phenylalanine. In an earlier analysis of some 550 of the donors, sequences lacking an unambiguous match to a single V gene segment were excluded. An earlier analysis of 587 of the donors called V segments functional above 56.7% productive rearrangements and segregating when the between-donor standard deviation exceeded 5%. A statistical classification framework was built for diagnosing cytomegalovirus status from the catalog of TCR beta chain sequences. In a later analysis, TCR nucleotide sequences were compared against IMGT/GENE-DB human TR gene sequences so that V and J genes could be assigned. The TCRdist pipeline was used in a later analysis to assign CDR3 sequences and most-parsimonious VDJ recombination scenarios. In a later analysis, each TCR beta chain was defined by its CDR3 amino acid sequence together with its V-gene family, and reads lacking a unique V-gene family were excluded. To address suspected cross-contamination and a sequencing artifact, a later analysis removed several hundred highly shared, low-generation-probability nucleotide sequences. In a later analysis, a clonal expansion index for each public chain was calculated from normalized within-repertoire ranks of inferred template counts. A later analysis computed generation probabilities with a VDJ recombination model fitted to out-of-frame rearrangements, and checked the results against IGoR. In a later analysis, hypergeometric tests were used to score TCR-TCR, TCR-HLA and TCR-CMV co-occurrence, with a repertoire-size bias correction applied to TCR pairs. In a later analysis, false discovery rates were estimated by permuting HLA or CMV assignments 20 times. In a later analysis, co-occurring TCRs were grouped using DBSCAN, with TCRdist sequence similarity added in when clustering inside HLA-allele-positive subsets. For co-occurrence clustering, repertoires with fewer than 30,000 or more than 120,000 public chains were excluded, along with roughly 5 repertoires with anomalous nucleotide sharing. The immuneACCESS repertoire file appears here via TCRdb, limited to in-frame rearrangements. These files lack a portion of the clones; in checked studies, under half of the deficit traces to unresolved V genes, and the cause of the others is not known. The V and J calls and the clone size are those of that table, but D and trimming were determined from the DNA. Counted in this sample were tens of thousands of clones; around 8% of them appeared once. The top ten constitute 2.3% of the sample.

The TCR comes from a man aged 45-65 years in good health and CMV-seronegative. In this chain, TRBV7-3 is recombined with TRBJ1-5, with TRBD1 as a weak D call on 5 bases. The sample consisted of PBMCs. The DNA sequence is as follows: TGTGCCAGCAGCTTAATGAGCAGGGCCAGAATTTATAGCAATCAGCCCCAGCATTTT. Its protein reads: CASSLMSRARIYSNQPQHF.